These T cell receptor beta chains were read from a single sample in a study of T cell repertoires in cytomegalovirus infection. These receptors have no identified antigens. TCRdb reprocessed the reads via MiXCR and lists one record per CDR3 protein. The profile shows about 700,000 distinct CDR3 sequences, around 32% of them singletons. The sequenced sample was cultured PBMCs, obtained from culture after CMV antigen stimulation. The receptors were sampled from a human donor in good health (CMV status not recorded). Some clones in this sample may be carry-over from other donors' samples. Each CDR3 is given with its conserved first and last residue. The D gene is left open where the match is weak. A clone size is listed for some rows: how often the clone was seen (once, few, many), or a class if it is expanded.

D,V,size,J,DNA,CDR3
TRBD1,TRBV20-1,NA,TRBJ1-2,TGCAGTGCTAGAGATACCCAGGGGACAGATGGCTACACCTTC,CSARDTQGTDGYTF
NA,TRBV12-3/TRBV12-4,NA,TRBJ2-5,TGTGCCAGCAGTCAAGATAGGGTCCAGTACTTC,CASSQDRVQYF
NA,TRBV7-9,NA,TRBJ2-1,TGTGCCAGCAGCTCAGAGACCTTTAAACTCCCCTACAATGAGCAGTTCTTC,CASSSETFKLPYNEQFF
TRBD1,TRBV4-1,NA,TRBJ1-3,TGCGCCAGCAGCCACCTGGGACAGGGAGGGTTCTCTGGAAACACCATATATTTT,CASSHLGQGGFSGNTIYF
NA,TRBV7-2,many,TRBJ2-3,TGTGCCAGCAGCCCTGACCGGAGAACAGATACGCAGTATTTT,CASSPDRRTDTQYF
NA,TRBV5-4,few,TRBJ2-5,TGTGCCAGCAAAGTGAAGGGCAGATACCAAGAGACCCAGTACTTC,CASKVKGRYQETQYF
TRBD1,TRBV6-1,NA,TRBJ1-6,TGTGCCAGCAGCAAACCGGGACAGGGGACAAAAAGGAATCACCCCCTCCACTTT,CASSKPGQGTKRNHPLHF
TRBD2,TRBV10-3,once,TRBJ2-3,TGTGCCATCAGCACTCAGACTAGCGGCACACATACGCAGTATTTT,CAISTQTSGTHTQYF
NA,TRBV27,NA,TRBJ1-4,TGTGCCAGCAGTTCCGACAGTCCGGGCGAAAAACTGTTTTTT,CASSSDSPGEKLFF
NA,TRBV2,NA,TRBJ1-5,TGTGCCAGCAGTGATGGGACCCTCGGAGGTCAGCCCCAGCATTTT,CASSDGTLGGQPQHF
NA,TRBV7-4,few,TRBJ2-1,TGTGCCAGCAGCTTTTCCTCCCCGGGGGAGCAGTTCTTC,CASSFSSPGEQFF
NA,TRBV30,once,TRBJ1-5,TGTGCCTGGAAGGGGCGAGGGACTGGCAATCAGCCCCAGCATTTT,CAWKGRGTGNQPQHF
NA,TRBV12-3/TRBV12-4,few,TRBJ1-4,TGTGCCAGCAGTTCCCCGGTCAGGGAGGCAAATGAAAAACTGTTTTTT,CASSSPVREANEKLFF
NA,TRBV19,NA,TRBJ2-5,TGTGCCAGTAGTAAGCGACACGGATCAAAAGAGACCCAGTACTTC,CASSKRHGSKETQYF
TRBD2,TRBV5-1,NA,TRBJ2-5,TGCGCCAGCAGCTTGGGGAATCCGACGGGAGGGCCGCGAGAGACCCAGTACTTC,CASSLGNPTGGPRETQYF
NA,TRBV6-2/TRBV6-3,NA,TRBJ2-1,TGTGCCAGCAGCCGGGACTTCATTCCAGCCAATGAGCAGTTCTTC,CASSRDFIPANEQFF
NA,TRBV4-2,few,TRBJ2-3,TGTGCCAGCAGCCAAGATTGGGACAAGGGGCCTATAACCGCAGATACGCAGTATTTT,CASSQDWDKGPITADTQYF
NA,TRBV7-2,few,TRBJ1-4,TGTGCCAGCAGCTTAGGGCCGGTTTCAACTAATGAAAAACTGTTTTTT,CASSLGPVSTNEKLFF
NA,TRBV20-1,NA,TRBJ2-2,TGCAGTGTAAAAAGGCTTAGGGCCGGGGAGCTGTTTTTT,CSVKRLRAGELFF
TRBD2,TRBV7-2,few,TRBJ2-7,TGTGCCAGCAGCTCTAGGGTGGGGAGGGACGCCTACGAGCAGTACTTC,CASSSRVGRDAYEQYF
NA,TRBV5-4,few,TRBJ2-1,TGTGCCAGCAGCTTGGCGACAGTCAATGAGCAGTTCTTC,CASSLATVNEQFF
NA,TRBV7-8,many,TRBJ2-1,TGTGCCAGCAGCTCCGTCCCCCGCTACAATGAGCAGTTCTTC,CASSSVPRYNEQFF
TRBD1,TRBV6-5,few,TRBJ2-2,TGTGCCAGCAGTTACTCGGGTTCCCCAGGGGGCGCGAACACCGGGGAGCTGTTTTTT,CASSYSGSPGGANTGELFF
NA,TRBV12-3/TRBV12-4,few,TRBJ1-2,TGTGCCAGCAGTACCGGACGCGGATATGGCTACACCTTC,CASSTGRGYGYTF
TRBD1,TRBV4-1,few,TRBJ2-1,TGCGCCAGCAGCCAGGCCCCCGGGACAGGTTACAATGAGCAGTTCTTC,CASSQAPGTGYNEQFF
TRBD1,TRBV20-1,NA,TRBJ2-7,TGCAGTGCTAGAGGACAGGGCGGCGAGCAGTACTTC,CSARGQGGEQYF
NA,TRBV6-1,few,TRBJ2-7,TGTGCCAGCAGAAACCCCGGGCGGATAAGTAGTCAGTACTTC,CASRNPGRISSQYF
NA,TRBV6-2/TRBV6-3,NA,TRBJ1-6,TGTGCCAGCAACAATAATTGGGGGGCCGATTCACCCCTCCACTTT,CASNNNWGADSPLHF
NA,TRBV12-3/TRBV12-4,NA,TRBJ2-7,TGTGCCAGCAGTTTGGGGTTCACCTACGAGCAGTACTTC,CASSLGFTYEQYF
NA,TRBV12-3/TRBV12-4,many,TRBJ1-5,TGTGCCAGCAGTTTTGGTCAGCCCCAGCATTTT,CASSFGQPQHF
NA,TRBV9,NA,TRBJ2-1,TGTGCCAGCAGCTCCCGACTCTATGAGCAGTTCTTC,CASSSRLYEQFF
NA,TRBV20-1,NA,TRBJ2-3,TGCAGTGCTAGCCCCGAGGGGGGGACAGATACGCAGTATTTT,CSASPEGGTDTQYF
NA,TRBV6-1,NA,TRBJ1-1,TGTGCCAGCATCCCCCTTGGGGGGGTAACTGAAGCTTTCTTT,CASIPLGGVTEAFF
TRBD2,TRBV7-2,few,TRBJ2-3,TGTGCCAGCAGGTGGACTAGCGGGAGTTGGGCGGATACGCAGTATTTT,CASRWTSGSWADTQYF
TRBD2,TRBV5-1,once,TRBJ2-5,TGCGCCAGCAGCGTGACTAGCGGGGCCCAAGAGACCCAGTACTTC,CASSVTSGAQETQYF
TRBD1,TRBV7-6,few,TRBJ2-1,TGTGCCAGCAGCCCAGAGGGTGGGACAGGATACAATGAGCAGTTCTTC,CASSPEGGTGYNEQFF
NA,TRBV7-6,NA,TRBJ2-5,TGTGCCAACAAAGCCGGGTTCACGGCACAAGAGACCCAGTACTTC,CANKAGFTAQETQYF
NA,TRBV7-8,few,TRBJ2-1,TGTGCCAGCAGCTTAGTCCTCCGGGCGGCGAGCTCCTACAATGAGCAGTTCTTC,CASSLVLRAASSYNEQFF